Each of the 20 T cell receptor beta chains below was sequenced from the same sample in a study of beta chain features in type 1 diabetes. The investigators reverse transcribed all of the isolated RNA, so they sequenced expressed TCRB transcripts. Using immunoSEQ multiplex PCR, the repertoire was profiled, and TCRdb retains in-frame clones only, with some absent. The sample has some 500,000 clones, about an eighth seen once; the top ten hold around 0.05%. The sample taken for sequencing was naive CD4+ T cells from blood. The receptors here all came from a woman younger than 30 in good health.

The chain is built from TRBV7-3 and TRBJ2-1; D is unresolved. The CDR3 has 14 amino acids. CDR1 and CDR2 from the germline V gene are SGHTA and FQGTGA. V lost 0 bases and J lost 0, with 3 bases in between. The CDR3 protein is CASSLTGSYNEQFF. The CDR3 DNA reads TGTGCCAGCAGCTTAACGGGCTCCTACAATGAGCAGTTCTTC.

The chain carries TRBV12-5 and TRBJ2-7; 13 bases match TRBD2. CDR1 and CDR2 (germline): LGHNT, FRNRAP. J lost 5 bases, V lost 2 bases, and 15 bases had no gene match. The CDR3 contains 19 residues. CDR3 protein: CASGLFGLAGARILDEQYF. DNA of the CDR3: TGTGCTAGTGGTTTGTTCGGACTAGCGGGAGCCCGTATTTTGGACGAGCAGTACTTC.

The gene calls are TRBV5-1 and TRBJ2-7, with D perhaps matching TRBD1 or TRBD2 (5 bases each). Germline CDR1 and CDR2: SGHRS and YFSETQ. The CDR3 is 15 amino acids. The V gene lost 7 bases and the J gene lost 0 bases, with 17 bases spanning the gap. The CDR3 DNA reads as TGCGCCAGCGCAAAAGGGGACGGTAGCTCCTACGAGCAGTACGTC. Its translation is CASAKGDGSSYEQYV.

The rearrangement uses TRBV6-6 and TRBJ1-2; 9 bases agree with TRBD1. The CDR3 totals 14 residues. V gave up 8 bases and J gave up 6 bases; unmatched junction bases: 10. Germline V gives CDR1 MNHNY, CDR2 SVGAGI (reference sequence). In DNA form, the CDR3 reads TGTGCCAGCGGACGACAGGGGGTGAAAGATGGCTACACCTTC. Translation gives CASGRQGVKDGYTF.

There are a few counts of this clone. The V and J genes are TRBV21-1 and TRBJ2-7; the table's D call, TRBD1, has no DNA check behind it. TRBV21-1 is termed a pseudogene. CDR3 length equals 15 residues. Here the CDR3 reads CASSKGSGQGPEQYV. CDR3 nucleotide sequence: TGTGCCAGCAGCAAAGGATCAGGACAGGGCCCTGAGCAGTACGTC.

This clone has a handful of counts. The chain is built from TRBV15 and TRBJ2-5, with 12 bases identical to TRBD2. CDR1 is LNHNV and CDR2 is YYDKDF in the germline V gene (reference sequence). The V and J ends lost 1 base and 4 bases, in that order; junction bases with no gene match: 13. The CDR3 contains 19 residues. CDR3 protein: CATSRANMGLAGRGETQYF. The CDR3 DNA reads TGTGCCACCAGCAGAGCTAACATGGGACTAGCGGGCCGGGGAGAGACCCAGTACTTC.

This clone came up a few times. The J gene is TRBJ2-2, the V gene TRBV14, with D unresolved. The CDR3 totals 15 residues. Trimming shortened V by 4 bases and J by 1 base, and 10 bases separated the two germline ends. CDR1 SGHDN and CDR2 FVKESK come from the germline V gene. The DNA of the CDR3 is TGTGCCAGCAGCCGCAGCAGTAGGAACACCGGGGAGCTGTTTTTT. Translating gives CASSRSSRNTGELFF. Looking up the rest from reference TRBV14 and TRBJ2-2 gives the full variable domain: EAGVTQFPSHSVIEKGQTVTLRCDPISGHDNLYWYRRVMGKEIKFLLHFVKESKQDESGMPNNRFLAERTGGTYSTLKVQPAELEDSGVYFCASSRSSRNTGELFFGEGSRLTVL.

The V and J genes are TRBV9 and TRBJ2-3; D is tentatively TRBD1 or TRBD2 (5 bases each). The V and J ends lost 4 bases and 1 base respectively, with 13 bases between them. The CDR3 is 15 residues long. The germline V gene has CDR1 SGDLS and CDR2 YYNGEE. Here the CDR3 DNA reads TGTGCCAGCAGCTCTCGGCAGGGAGGCACAGATACGCAGTATTTT. Protein product: CASSSRQGGTDTQYF.

This clone came up a few times. This chain links TRBV2 with TRBJ1-1; D perhaps matches TRBD1 (5 bases). Germline values: CDR1 SNHLY, CDR2 FYNNEI. The V end was cut by 0 bases, the J end by 10 bases, with 18 bases between. This CDR3 is built from 15 residues. The CDR3 here is CASSEAGHAGSRAFF. The CDR3 coding sequence is TGTGCCAGCAGTGAAGCTGGGCATGCAGGGAGTCGAGCTTTCTTT.

This clone was seen more than once but under ten times. The V and J genes are TRBV6-6 and TRBJ1-5; D uncertain. V lost 7 bases, J lost 1 base, and 11 bases lay in between. From germline, CDR1 is MNHNY and CDR2 SVGAGI (reference sequence). The CDR3 runs 14 residues. CDR3 nucleotide sequence: TGTGCCAGCAATGAGAGATCGAGCAATCAGCCCCAGCATTTT. Protein product: CASNERSSNQPQHF.

V and J are TRBV7-9 and TRBJ1-4; a weak D match, TRBD1 (5 bases). CDR1 SEHNR and CDR2 FQNEAQ come from the germline V gene (reference sequence). CDR3 length equals 15 residues. Trimming took off 6 bases at V and 7 bases at J, with 18 bases between the two ends. The CDR3 loop reads CASSDYRGSGEKLFF. CDR3 sequence (DNA): TGTGCCAGCAGTGATTATCGGGGGTCGGGTGAAAAACTGTTTTTT.

This clone was found a few times. Other nucleotide sequences from this sample produce the same CDR3. The chain uses TRBV28 and TRBJ1-1; no reliable D call. Trimming removed 6 bases from V and 5 bases from J, with 10 bases in between. The CDR3 totals 12 residues. Germline CDR1 MDHEN, CDR2 SYDVKM. The CDR3 nucleotides read TGTGCCAGCAGCCTAGCAGGAACTGAAGCTTTCTTT. Translated, it gives CASSLAGTEAFF.

There are a few counts of this clone. V usage is TRBV30 and J usage is TRBJ1-5; 7 positions agree with TRBD1. The trim removed 6 bases at V and 4 bases at J, leaving 6 bases unmatched. CDR3 length equals 13 residues. CDR1 and CDR2 (germline): GTSNPN, SVGIG (reference sequence). CDR3 DNA sequence: TGTGCCTGCAACAACAGGGGAAATCAGCCCCAGCATTTT. Encoded protein: CACNNRGNQPQHF.

A few counts support this clone. The rearrangement joins TRBV7-2 to TRBJ2-5, with D hard to call. Trimming took off 0 bases at V and 6 bases at J, with 8 bases between the two ends. This CDR3 has 13 amino acids. CDR1 and CDR2 from the germline V gene are SGHTA and FQGNSA. CDR3 sequence: CASSLATKKTQYF. CDR3 nucleotide sequence: TGTGCCAGCAGCTTAGCCACAAAGAAGACCCAGTACTTC.

There are a few counts of this clone. The chain carries TRBV5-1 and TRBJ2-5; 13 positions match TRBD2. With V trimmed by 4 bases and J by 3 bases, 6 bases remained unmatched. This CDR3 has 16 residues. CDR1 and CDR2 from the germline V gene are SGHRS and YFSETQ. The CDR3: CASSLLAGGVKETQYF. The DNA of the CDR3 is TGCGCCAGCAGCCTACTAGCGGGAGGGGTCAAAGAGACCCAGTACTTC. Supplemented by reference TRBV5-1 and TRBJ2-5, the full variable domain reads KAGVTQTPRYLIKTRGQQVTLSCSPISGHRSVSWYQQTPGQGLQFLFEYFSETQRNKGNFPGRFSGRQFSNSRSEMNVSTLELGDSALYLCASSLLAGGVKETQYFGPGTRLLVL.

V and J are TRBV7-2 and TRBJ2-1; D could derive from TRBD1 or TRBD2 (5 bases each). The CDR3 totals 15 residues. V was clipped by 5 bases and J by 2 bases, with 13 bases between them. The V gene's germline CDR1 is SGHTA and CDR2 FQGNSA. In DNA, the CDR3 is TGTGCCAGCAGCGTCCGGGACGCAACCTACAATGAGCAGTTCTTC. Its translation: CASSVRDATYNEQFF.

V is TRBV7-2 and J is TRBJ2-5; no reliable D call. Trimming removed 5 bases at V and 5 bases at J, with 24 bases between. The CDR3 is 17 amino acids. Looked up from germline, CDR1 is SGHTA and CDR2 is FQGNSA. The chain's CDR3 is CASSQKKNLGSQETQYF. CDR3 bases: TGTGCCAGCAGCCAAAAGAAGAACTTGGGCTCACAGGAGACCCAGTACTTC.

This clone was seen a few times. The CDR3 here is CASSLSFGSYNEQFF. As DNA, the CDR3 is TGTGCCAGCAGCTTGAGTTTTGGCTCCTACAATGAGCAGTTCTTC. J is TRBJ2-1 and V is TRBV7-3; D is uncertain. This CDR3 spans 15 amino acids. V lost 3 bases and J lost 0, with 9 bases in between. The germline V gene has CDR1 SGHTA and CDR2 FQGTGA. Filled out from reference TRBV7-3 and TRBJ2-1, the complete variable domain reads GAGVSQTPSNKVTEKGKYVELRCDPISGHTALYWYRQSLGQGPEFLIYFQGTGAADDSGLPNDRFFAVRPEGSVSTLKIQRTERGDSAVYLCASSLSFGSYNEQFFGPGTRLTVL.

Ten or more counts support this clone. In DNA, the CDR3 is TGTGCCAGCAGCCAAGTTTACAGGCTGAGCAATGAGCAGTTCTTC. Its protein is CASSQVYRLSNEQFF. The V gene is TRBV14, the J gene TRBJ2-1; TRBD1 is a possible D gene (5 bases). Germline V CDR1 and CDR2: SGHDN, FVKESK. There are 15 residues in the CDR3. Trimming pared 1 base from V and 6 bases from J, leaving 13 bases between.

The chain is built from TRBV30 and TRBJ2-2; 12 nucleotides match TRBD2. J lost 1 base, V lost 1 base, and 7 bases had no gene match. Germline V CDR1 and CDR2: GTSNPN, SVGIG (reference sequence). The CDR3 is 18 residues long. CDR3 residues: CAWSGRTSGIRNTGELFF. CDR3 DNA sequence: TGTGCCTGGAGTGGACGGACTAGCGGGATCCGGAACACCGGGGAGCTGTTTTTT.